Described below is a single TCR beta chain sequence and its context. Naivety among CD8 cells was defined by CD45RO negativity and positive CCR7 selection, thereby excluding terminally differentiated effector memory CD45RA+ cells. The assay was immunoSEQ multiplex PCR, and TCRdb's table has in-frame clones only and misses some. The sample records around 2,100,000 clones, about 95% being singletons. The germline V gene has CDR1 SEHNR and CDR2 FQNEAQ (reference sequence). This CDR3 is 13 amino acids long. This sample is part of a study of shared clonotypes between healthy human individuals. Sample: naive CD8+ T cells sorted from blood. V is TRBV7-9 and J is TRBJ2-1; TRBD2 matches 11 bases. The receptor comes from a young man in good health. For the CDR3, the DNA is TGTGCTTTCGGGACTAGCGGACTCAATGAGCAGTTCTTC. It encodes CAFGTSGLNEQFF.